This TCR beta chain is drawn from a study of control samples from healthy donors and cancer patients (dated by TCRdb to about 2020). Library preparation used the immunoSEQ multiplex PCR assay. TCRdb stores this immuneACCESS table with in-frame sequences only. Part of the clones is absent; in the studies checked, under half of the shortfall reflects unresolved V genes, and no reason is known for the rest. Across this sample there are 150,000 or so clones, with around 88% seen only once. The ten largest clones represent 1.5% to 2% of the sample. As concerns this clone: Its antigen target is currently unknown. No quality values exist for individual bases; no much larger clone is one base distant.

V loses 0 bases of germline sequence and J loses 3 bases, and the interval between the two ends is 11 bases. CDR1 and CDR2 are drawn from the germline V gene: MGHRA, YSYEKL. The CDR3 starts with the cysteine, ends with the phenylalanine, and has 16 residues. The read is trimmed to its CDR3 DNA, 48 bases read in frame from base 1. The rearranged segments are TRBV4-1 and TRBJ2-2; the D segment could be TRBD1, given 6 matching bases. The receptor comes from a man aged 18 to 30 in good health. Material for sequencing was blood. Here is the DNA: TGCGCCAGCAGCCAAGAGTCAGGGGAGCACACCGGGGAGCTGTTTTTT. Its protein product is CASSQESGEHTGELFF.